The 20 T cell receptor beta chains below were found in one sample sequenced in a study of shared clonotypes between healthy human individuals (dated by TCRdb to 2019 to 2021). The protocol used for the library was the immunoSEQ multiplex PCR assay. TCRdb re-hosts the immuneACCESS table, in-frame sequences only. Its copies lack some clones; in the studies checked, an unresolved V gene accounts for under half of them, and the cause for the rest is not known. This sample comprises approximately 2.5 million clones, around 90% of them detected only once. The ten most abundant clones make up around 0.15% of the sample. The sample comprised naive CD4+ T cells sorted from blood. The cell subset or site label here, explained by the study, means: CD45RA+ positively selected. The receptors shown here come from a man aged 18 to 30 in good health.

The chain is built from TRBV5-1 and TRBJ2-7, with 9 bases fitting TRBD1. Germline assignment: CDR1 SGHRS and CDR2 YFSETQ. The CDR3 loop spans 13 amino acids. V gave up 4 bases and J gave up 5 bases; unmatched junction bases: 4. The CDR3 here is CASSVWTGDEQYF. The CDR3 bases are TGCGCCAGCAGCGTGTGGACAGGGGACGAGCAGTACTTC.

This clone has just one count. The chain links TRBV5-8 to TRBJ1-5, with 7 bases matching TRBD1. The J segment lost 2 bases and the V segment lost 4 bases, leaving 6 bases of the junction unmatched. This CDR3 has 15 amino acids. Germline V gene data show CDR1 as SGHTS and CDR2 as YDEGEE. CDR3 residues: CASSEQGRGNQPQHF. CDR3 sequence (DNA): TGTGCCAGCAGCGAACAGGGGAGAGGCAATCAGCCCCAGCATTTT.

The chain joins TRBV23-1 to TRBJ2-7; 7 bases map to TRBD2. TRBV23-1 is assigned to the ORF class and has an uncertain function. The CDR3 contains 16 residues. The J segment lost 2 bases and the V segment lost 2 bases, leaving 9 bases of the junction unmatched. The DNA of the CDR3 is TGCGCCAGCAGTCAACCCATTTGGGAGGGAACCTACGAGCAGTACTTC. This codes for CASSQPIWEGTYEQYF.

The CDR3: CASSHSTGQETQYF. CDR3 bases: TGCGCCAGCAGTCATTCGACAGGACAAGAGACCCAGTACTTC. The V gene is TRBV10-1, the J gene TRBJ2-5, with a tentative D call TRBD1 (6 bases). Trimming took 5 bases from V and 2 from J, leaving 12 bases between them. This CDR3 contains 14 residues. CDR1 WNHNN and CDR2 SYGVQD come from the germline V gene (reference sequence).

CDR3 in amino acids: CASSQMTRNTEAFF. CDR3 DNA sequence: TGTGCCAGCAGCCAAATGACCCGGAACACTGAAGCTTTCTTT. The V and J genes are TRBV4-2 and TRBJ1-1; D remains ambiguous. CDR3 length equals 14 residues. The germline V gene encodes CDR1 LGHNA and CDR2 YNFKEQ. Trimming took off 2 bases at V and 1 base at J, with 8 bases between the two ends.

The chain recombines TRBV5-1 with TRBJ1-1; TRBD1 is a possible D gene (5 bases). V gave up 4 bases and J gave up 5 bases, with 12 bases separating them. The CDR3 covers 13 residues. The germline V gene encodes CDR1 SGHRS and CDR2 YFSETQ. The CDR3 spells CASSPWGGTEAFF. In nucleotides, the CDR3 is TGCGCCAGCAGCCCTTGGGGGGGAACTGAAGCTTTCTTT.

V gene TRBV6-6 combines with J gene TRBJ1-3; D unresolved. The CDR3 totals 14 residues. V was shortened by 2 bases and J by 4 bases, with 9 bases between the two germline ends. Per germline, CDR1 MNHNY and CDR2 SVGAGI (reference sequence). The CDR3 DNA reads as TGTGCCAGCAGTTACAGGGCACAGGGAAACACCATATATTTT. It specifies CASSYRAQGNTIYF.

This rearrangement joins TRBV30 to TRBJ2-3; unclear D gene. V lost 2 bases, J lost 0 bases, and 6 bases lay in between. This CDR3 is built from 13 residues. CDR1 is GTSNPN, CDR2 SVGIG, per germline (reference sequence). CDR3 in amino acids: CAWSSTSTDTQYF. Written as DNA, the CDR3 is TGTGCCTGGAGTTCGACTAGCACAGATACGCAGTATTTT.

Regarding this clone: The same CDR3 can be traced to other DNA sequences in this sample. The genes are TRBV2 and TRBJ1-3; D is uncertain. CDR1 SNHLY and CDR2 FYNNEI come from the germline V gene. The length of the CDR3 is 12 residues. Trimming shortened V by 6 bases and J by 4 bases, and 7 bases separated the two germline ends. CDR3 region: CASSASGNTIYF. In DNA form, the CDR3 reads TGTGCCAGCAGCGCGTCGGGAAACACCATATATTTT. The full variable domain, rest sourced from reference TRBV2 and TRBJ1-3, is EPEVTQTPSHQVTQMGQEVILRCVPISNHLYFYWYRQILGQKVEFLVSFYNNEISEKSEIFDDQFSVERPDGSNFTLKIRSTKLEDSAMYFCASSASGNTIYFGEGSWLTVV.

This clone showed up just a few times. The chain recombines TRBV4-2 with TRBJ1-5; perhaps TRBD1 as D (6 bases). The length of the CDR3 is 15 residues. Trimming shortened V by 7 bases and J by 3 bases, and 16 bases separated the two germline ends. CDR1 and CDR2 (germline): LGHNA, YNFKEQ. CDR3 region: CASTPEGGINQPQHF. Here the CDR3 DNA reads TGTGCCAGCACCCCGGAAGGGGGTATCAATCAGCCCCAGCATTTT.

The chain employs TRBV19 and TRBJ2-5, with D tentatively TRBD1 (6 bases). The CDR3 sequence is 15 residues long. Germline assignment: CDR1 LNHDA and CDR2 SQIVND (reference sequence). V lost 5 bases and J 7 bases, leaving 20 bases between the germline ends. Written as DNA, the CDR3 is TGTGCCAGTAGTTCCGGGACATTGGTTCGTGGGACCCAGTACTTC. Translating it yields CASSSGTLVRGTQYF.

CDR3 loop: CASSWGAYEQYF. DNA of the CDR3: TGTGCCAGCAGCTGGGGGGCCTACGAGCAGTACTTC. The rearrangement uses TRBV13 and TRBJ2-7, with D perhaps TRBD2 (6 bases). Germline values: CDR1 PRHDT, CDR2 FYEKMQ (reference sequence). V dropped 4 bases and J dropped 2 bases, with 6 bases sitting between them. CDR3 length equals 12 residues.

The chain is built from TRBV14 and TRBJ1-5, with D unclear. Germline-derived CDR1 and CDR2 are SGHDN and FVKESK. Trimming removed 4 bases from V and 7 bases from J, with 17 bases in between. The length of the CDR3 is 15 residues. CDR3 sequence (DNA): TGTGCCAGCAGCCTCGGTACGGGGTTGGGACAGCCCCAGCATTTT. It yields the protein CASSLGTGLGQPQHF.

The gene calls are TRBV19 and TRBJ1-5, with a possible D match to TRBD1 (6 bases). The germline CDR1 and CDR2 sequences are LNHDA and SQIVND (reference sequence). Deletions cut 3 bases from V and 11 bases from J, with 11 bases between. This CDR3 contains 12 residues. CDR3 sequence: CASSIQQGTQHF. The CDR3 DNA is TGTGCCAGTAGTATCCAACAGGGAACCCAGCATTTT.

The chain has TRBV5-1 and TRBJ2-7; D is undetermined. The CDR3 length is 12 residues. Trimming removed 5 bases from V and 8 bases from J, with 14 bases in between. CDR1 is SGHRS and CDR2 is YFSETQ in the germline V gene. The CDR3 nucleotides read TGCGCCAGCAGTTTTGGTGGCGACCAGCAGTACTTC. Translation gives CASSFGGDQQYF.

This clone has just one count. V and J are TRBV5-1 and TRBJ2-1, with D perhaps TRBD1 (7 bases). Germline assignment: CDR1 SGHRS and CDR2 YFSETQ. With 4 bases removed from V and 6 bases from J, the gap between germline ends came to 20 bases. The CDR3 has 16 amino acids. CDR3 residues: CASSPTGASGGNEQFF. In DNA, the CDR3 is TGCGCCAGCAGCCCAACAGGGGCCTCCGGGGGCAATGAGCAGTTCTTC.

This chain connects TRBV6-1 to TRBJ2-1; D ambiguous. CDR1 is MNHNS and CDR2 is SASEGT in the germline V gene. The germline V and J ends were trimmed by 3 bases and 4 bases, with 7 bases remaining between them. The CDR3 covers 13 residues. CDR3 sequence (DNA): TGTGCCAGCAGTGAGGGCCTTTACAATGAGCAGTTCTTC. Protein sequence: CASSEGLYNEQFF.

The CDR3: CASSQAGGIDTQYF. The CDR3 DNA reads TGTGCCAGCAGTCAAGCGGGAGGGATAGATACGCAGTATTTT. This chain joins TRBV6-5 and TRBJ2-3, with 10 bases aligning to TRBD2. Unmatched junction bases numbered 4, after V lost 5 bases and J lost 5 bases. Germline CDR1 MNHEY, CDR2 SVGAGI. The CDR3 is made up of 14 amino acids.

The chain employs TRBV25-1 and TRBJ2-1; 9 bases agree with TRBD2. With 4 bases clipped from V and 8 bases from J, the junction kept 9 bases outside the gene matches. The germline V gene has CDR1 MGHDK and CDR2 SYGVNS. CDR3 length: 15 residues. The CDR3 loop reads CASSAFRRGGDEQFF. As DNA, the CDR3 is TGTGCCAGCAGTGCCTTCCGGCGGGGGGGCGATGAGCAGTTCTTC.

The rearrangement joins TRBV30 to TRBJ2-1, with 12 nucleotides matching TRBD2. The junction had 13 bases not matched to a gene; V was cut back by 4 bases and J by 0 bases. Germline V gene sequence: CDR1 GTSNPN, CDR2 SVGIG (reference sequence). The CDR3 has 19 amino acids. Written as DNA, the CDR3 is TGTGCCTGGATTAGGCCCCCTAGCGGGAGGGGAAGCTCCTACAATGAGCAGTTCTTC. Translation: CAWIRPPSGRGSSYNEQFF.